At least ten counts were recorded for the clone carrying this T cell receptor beta chain. Researchers amplified the TCR beta CDR3 regions from RNA transcripts. An initial round of RT-PCR targeting the TCR CDR3 relied on the HTBI primer set. TCRdb recomputed calls from the multiplex PCR reads with MiXCR, one row per CDR3 protein. The repertoire consists of under 300,000 distinct CDR3 sequences, with 13% to 15% occurring once and the leading ten covering 30% to 35%. These data come from a study of T cells in Graves' hyperthyroidism and ophthalmopathy. The CDR3 has 12 amino acids. The J segment lost 11 bases and the V segment lost 6 bases, leaving 3 bases of the junction unmatched. Germline V gene data show CDR1 as MDHEN and CDR2 as SYDVKM.

The sequence was collected from a woman aged 45 to 65 with Graves' hyperthyroidism that later progressed to Graves' ophthalmopathy. The genes are TRBV28 and TRBJ1-6; 8 bases map to TRBD1. The sample comprised blood. CDR3 nucleotide sequence: TGTGCCAGCAGGGACAGGGTCCCACCCCTCCACTTT. This translates into CASRDRVPPLHF.